Listed below are T cell receptor beta chains from one sample, sequenced in a study of PD-L1 blockade in urothelial cancer. TCRdb's copy holds only in-frame clones and misses some; the assay was immunoSEQ multiplex PCR. The sample gives around 50,000 clones, about 88% of which show up once; 2% to 3% is in the top ten. This material consisted of PBMCs, taken around atezolizumab (anti-PD-L1) treatment. These receptors originate from a man between 60 and 75 years old with urothelial cancer. The CDR3 runs from the conserved cysteine through the conserved F or W.

v_call	j_call	cdr3_aa
TRBV11-2	TRBJ2-5	CASRGGYQETQYF
TRBV15	TRBJ1-2	CATSRPFTGGTGYTF
TRBV5-1	TRBJ1-1	CASSSQGQNTEAFF
TRBV5-1	TRBJ2-3	CASSFRRGTRIFTDTQYF
TRBV5-1	TRBJ1-1	CASSLDRNTEAFF
TRBV9	TRBJ1-1	CASSRQGGTEAFF
TRBV5-1	TRBJ1-2	CASSSGTGGPVYGYTF
TRBV7-9	TRBJ2-1	CASSRATIGDRGRIEQFF
TRBV5-5	TRBJ2-1	CASSIRLAGGGNEQFF
TRBV28	TRBJ1-2	CASTLTGDPGSYTF
TRBV25-1	TRBJ1-2	CASSDSGQIYGYTF
TRBV28	TRBJ1-5	CASFPGGAGQPQHF
TRBV2	TRBJ1-5	CASSDKAQGKGQPQHF
TRBV5-1	TRBJ2-1	CASSWDRDNEQFF
TRBV11-2	TRBJ1-1	CASSFRGNTEAFF